Listed here are 26 T cell receptor beta chains from one sample, sequenced in a study of long-term antiretroviral therapy in people with HIV. The run of the v3.0 immunoSEQ assay was at survey level. Measured with immunoSEQ multiplex PCR; TCRdb has only the in-frame clones, and not every one. The sample lists about 25,000 clones, approximately 86% occurring once. Source: unsorted PBMCs, taken 1.9 years after starting antiretroviral therapy. The receptors shown here come from a woman aged 25 to 39 with HIV.

The V and J genes are TRBV30 and TRBJ2-5, with D tentatively TRBD1 (6 bases). Germline V gene sequence: CDR1 GTSNPN, CDR2 SVGIG (reference sequence). The CDR3 consists of 12 residues. Trimming pared 4 bases from V and 2 bases from J, leaving 8 bases between. The CDR3 protein is CAWNTGQETQYF. Here the CDR3 DNA reads TGTGCCTGGAACACAGGGCAAGAGACCCAGTACTTC.

The J gene is TRBJ1-1, the V gene TRBV27; tentatively, D is TRBD1 (6 bases). This CDR3 is built from 17 residues. V lost 1 base, J lost 4 bases, and 19 bases lay in between. CDR1 and CDR2 from the germline V gene are MNHEY and SMNVEV (reference sequence). The CDR3 region is CASSLLVTSRQATEAFF. CDR3 DNA sequence: TGTGCCAGCAGTTTATTAGTCACCTCACGACAGGCCACTGAAGCTTTCTTT.

The genes are TRBV4-1 and TRBJ1-5, with D possibly matching TRBD1 (5 bases). Germline assignment: CDR1 MGHRA and CDR2 YSYEKL. This CDR3 region has 16 residues. Trimming took 0 bases from V and 3 from J, leaving 12 bases between them. In DNA, the CDR3 is TGCGCCAGCAGCCAAGATGGGGGGGGATTCAATCAGCCCCAGCATTTT. This translates into CASSQDGGGFNQPQHF.

The V and J genes are TRBV7-7 and TRBJ2-2; D is undetermined. The CDR3 contains 12 residues. Germline CDR1 and CDR2: SSHAT and FNYEAQ (reference sequence). The V and J ends lost 5 bases and 7 bases respectively, with 8 bases between them. CDR3: CASSTINGELFF. As DNA, the CDR3 is TGTGCCAGCAGCACAATAAACGGGGAGCTGTTTTTT.

This sequence joins TRBV7-7 and TRBJ2-7; D is perhaps TRBD1 or TRBD2 (5 bases each). The CDR3 totals 13 residues. CDR1 SSHAT and CDR2 FNYEAQ come from the germline V gene (reference sequence). V lost 5 bases and J lost 0, with 8 bases in between. The DNA for the CDR3 is TGTGCCAGCAGCCAGGGACCCTCCTACGAGCAGTACTTC. Translation gives CASSQGPSYEQYF. Combining the CDR3 with reference TRBV7-7 and TRBJ2-7 gives the whole variable domain GAGVSQSPRYKVTKRGQDVTLRCDPISSHATLYWYQQALGQGPEFLTYFNYEAQPDKSGLPSDRFSAERPEGSISTLTIQRTEQRDSAMYRCASSQGPSYEQYFGPGTRLTVT.

This chain links TRBV27 with TRBJ1-4; no clear D gene. CDR1 is MNHEY and CDR2 is SMNVEV in the germline V gene (reference sequence). The CDR3 contains 15 residues. V lost 6 bases, J lost 1 base, and 12 bases lay in between. The CDR3 coding sequence is TGTGCCAGCAGAATCGGAAGCAAAACTAATGAAAAACTGTTTTTT. Translation: CASRIGSKTNEKLFF.

The chain employs TRBV5-6 and TRBJ2-5; D not resolved. V lost 2 bases, J lost 1 base, and 0 bases lay in between. CDR3 length: 11 residues. Germline V gene sequence: CDR1 SGHDT, CDR2 YYEEEE. The CDR3 reads CASSFQETQYF. The DNA of the CDR3 is TGTGCCAGCAGCTTCCAAGAGACCCAGTACTTC.

This clone was seen only a few times. The chain combines TRBV9 with TRBJ1-2; TRBD1 is a possible D gene (5 bases). V lost 0 bases to trimming and J lost 4 bases, with 10 bases between them. The CDR3 loop spans 14 amino acids. Germline values: CDR1 SGDLS, CDR2 YYNGEE. CDR3 coding DNA: TGTGCCAGCAGCGTAGTGGATGGGACCTATGGCTACACCTTC. Its protein is CASSVVDGTYGYTF. The full variable domain, rest sourced from reference TRBV9 and TRBJ1-2, is DSGVTQTPKHLITATGQRVTLRCSPRSGDLSVYWYQQSLDQGLQFLIQYYNGEERAKGNILERFSAQQFPDLHSELNLSSLELGDSALYFCASSVVDGTYGYTFGSGTRLTVV.

The chain combines TRBV2 with TRBJ2-3; D is unresolved. The CDR3 is 9 amino acids. Trimming shortened V by 3 bases and J by 8 bases, and 0 bases separated the two germline ends. The germline V gene encodes CDR1 SNHLY and CDR2 FYNNEI. The CDR3 here is CASSDTQYF. In DNA, the CDR3 is TGTGCCAGCAGTGATACGCAGTATTTT.

The V gene is TRBV5-1, the J gene TRBJ2-3; D tentatively fits TRBD1 or TRBD2 (5 bases each). V was trimmed by 4 bases and J by 2 bases, leaving 20 bases between them. In germline, CDR1 is SGHRS, CDR2 YFSETQ. This CDR3 comprises 17 residues. CDR3 in amino acids: CASSPSGPSFHTDTQYF. As DNA, the CDR3 is TGCGCCAGCAGCCCCTCGGGGCCCAGCTTCCACACAGATACGCAGTATTTT.

This chain uses TRBV18 with TRBJ1-1, with a possible D match to TRBD1 (5 bases). V shed 6 bases and J shed 5 bases, with 19 bases lying between them. This CDR3 is 15 amino acids long. Germline values: CDR1 KGHSH, CDR2 LQKENI. The CDR3 protein is CASSRLAGGETEAFF. CDR3 DNA: TGTGCCAGCTCCCGGTTGGCCGGGGGTGAGACTGAAGCTTTCTTT.

V is TRBV9 and J is TRBJ2-1; D gene ambiguous. Trimming left V 3 bases short and J 5 bases short, with 9 bases between. Germline V gene lookup returns CDR1 SGDLS and CDR2 YYNGEE. This CDR3 is 13 amino acids long. CDR3 DNA: TGTGCCAGCAGCGACAAAGCCCACAATGAGCAGTTCTTC. The encoded protein is CASSDKAHNEQFF. Full variable domain (rest looked up from reference TRBV9 and TRBJ2-1): DSGVTQTPKHLITATGQRVTLRCSPRSGDLSVYWYQQSLDQGLQFLIQYYNGEERAKGNILERFSAQQFPDLHSELNLSSLELGDSALYFCASSDKAHNEQFFGPGTRLTVL.

V is TRBV6-5 and J is TRBJ2-7; TRBD1 agrees at 9 bases. The germline gives CDR1 MNHEY, CDR2 SVGAGI. The J segment lost 0 bases and the V segment lost 6 bases, leaving 3 bases of the junction unmatched. The CDR3 is 14 residues long. Here the CDR3 DNA reads TGTGCCAGCAGCCAGACAGGGGGCTCCTACGAGCAGTACGTC. This sequence encodes CASSQTGGSYEQYV.

The chain uses TRBV6-5 and TRBJ2-5; TRBD2 matches 7 bases. The CDR3 length is 15 residues. J was trimmed by 4 bases and V by 5 bases; bases with no gene match: 10. Germline CDR1 reads MNHEY; CDR2 reads SVGAGI. The CDR3 reads CASSQTGTTGETQYF. CDR3 coding DNA: TGTGCCAGCAGTCAGACCGGGACTACGGGAGAGACCCAGTACTTC.

This chain joins TRBV9 and TRBJ1-1; unclear D gene. The germline V gene has CDR1 SGDLS and CDR2 YYNGEE. Trimming took off 0 bases at V and 2 bases at J, with 5 bases between the two ends. This CDR3 has 13 residues. CDR3 DNA sequence: TGTGCCAGCAGCGTAGAGATTAACACTGAAGCTTTCTTT. It specifies CASSVEINTEAFF.

This chain links TRBV2 with TRBJ1-5; no clear D. This CDR3 region has 14 residues. The V and J ends lost 7 bases and 0 bases respectively, with 10 bases between them. CDR1 is SNHLY, CDR2 FYNNEI, per germline. This CDR3 is CASKIGSSNQPQHF. The CDR3 coding sequence is TGTGCCAGCAAAATCGGCAGTAGCAATCAGCCCCAGCATTTT.

The chain has TRBV30 and TRBJ1-1; D not resolved. Germline CDR1 and CDR2: GTSNPN and SVGIG (reference sequence). This CDR3 comprises 14 residues. V was cut by 1 base and J by 6 bases, with 15 bases left in between. This CDR3 is CAWSGWRDSAEAFF. The CDR3 DNA is TGTGCCTGGAGTGGGTGGCGGGATTCTGCTGAAGCTTTCTTT.

The J gene is TRBJ2-3, the V gene TRBV30; the D is unclear. Trimming removed 2 bases from V and 0 bases from J, with 9 bases in between. This CDR3 region has 14 residues. Germline-derived CDR1 and CDR2 are GTSNPN and SVGIG (reference sequence). The DNA for the CDR3 is TGTGCCTGGAGTCCACTGGGGAGCACAGATACGCAGTATTTT. It yields the protein CAWSPLGSTDTQYF.

The rearrangement joins TRBV4-2 to TRBJ1-4; the D is unclear. V was clipped by 1 base and J by 10 bases, with 13 bases between them. The CDR3 is 14 residues long. Germline CDR1 LGHNA, CDR2 YNFKEQ. The CDR3 DNA is TGTGCCAGCAGCCAAGCCCCCCCGGGAGGAAAACTGTTTTTT. It yields the protein CASSQAPPGGKLFF.

The chain links TRBV9 to TRBJ1-3; TRBD1 is a possible D gene (5 bases). The CDR3 is 13 amino acids. The V gene lost 3 bases and the J gene lost 3 bases, with 7 bases spanning the gap. The germline V gene encodes CDR1 SGDLS and CDR2 YYNGEE. Here the CDR3 reads CASSGRVGNTIYF. The DNA for the CDR3 is TGTGCCAGCAGCGGCAGGGTTGGAAACACCATATATTTT.

This rearrangement joins TRBV14 to TRBJ1-6; D remains unclear. Germline V lookup: CDR1 SGHDN, CDR2 FVKESK. Trimming stripped 1 base from V and 10 bases from J, with 14 bases between. CDR3 length: 15 amino acids. The CDR3 DNA sequence: TGTGCCAGCAGCCAAGGTCTTCCAGGCTCCTCACCCCTCCACTTT. Amino acid sequence: CASSQGLPGSSPLHF.

The V call is TRBV6-1, the J call TRBJ1-1; D remains ambiguous. The germline CDR1 and CDR2 sequences are MNHNS and SASEGT. V lost 2 bases, J lost 1 base, and 11 bases lay in between. This CDR3 is 15 amino acids long. CDR3 in amino acids: CASSEIQVPNTEAFF. Here the CDR3 DNA reads TGTGCCAGCAGTGAAATTCAGGTTCCGAACACTGAAGCTTTCTTT.

This rearrangement joins TRBV6-5 to TRBJ1-1; weak D call: TRBD1 (6 bases). V was trimmed by 6 bases and J by 1 base, leaving 12 bases between them. This CDR3 comprises 14 residues. The germline V gene has CDR1 MNHEY and CDR2 SVGAGI. The CDR3 loop is CASRDGQRNTEAFF. CDR3 sequence (DNA): TGTGCCAGCAGGGACGGACAGCGGAACACTGAAGCTTTCTTT.

This chain joins TRBV30 and TRBJ1-2; 8 nucleotides line up with TRBD1. CDR1 GTSNPN and CDR2 SVGIG come from the germline V gene (reference sequence). The CDR3 sequence is 13 residues long. Germline trimming cut 1 base from V and 5 bases from J; bases unmatched to any gene: 3. The chain's CDR3 is CAWSGTGPYGYTF. CDR3 DNA sequence: TGTGCCTGGAGTGGGACAGGGCCTTATGGCTACACCTTC. The full variable domain, completed using reference TRBV30 and TRBJ1-2, is SQTIHQWPATLVQPVGSPLSLECTVEGTSNPNLYWYRQAAGRGLQLLFYSVGIGQISSEVPQNLSASRPQDRQFILSSKKLLLSDSGFYLCAWSGTGPYGYTFGSGTRLTVV.

The CDR3 coding sequence is TGTGCCAGCTCAGGGCAGCCCCAAGAGACCCAGTACTTC. As protein: CASSGQPQETQYF. V is TRBV18 and J is TRBJ2-5; no clear D gene. V was cut by 5 bases and J by 1 base, with 8 bases left in between. The CDR3 is 13 residues long. In germline, CDR1 is KGHSH, CDR2 LQKENI. The full variable domain, with the rest looked up from reference TRBV18 and TRBJ2-5, is NAGVMQNPRHLVRRRGQEARLRCSPMKGHSHVYWYRQLPEEGLKFMVYLQKENIIDESGMPKERFSAEFPKEGPSILRIQQVVRGDSAAYFCASSGQPQETQYFGPGTRLLVL.

This clone was seen a single time. This chain joins TRBV5-1 and TRBJ1-2, with D perhaps matching TRBD1 (5 bases). CDR3 length equals 15 residues. Germline CDR1 and CDR2: SGHRS and YFSETQ. The V gene lost 0 bases and the J gene lost 6 bases, with 15 bases spanning the gap. CDR3 protein: CASSLGSGVSDGYTF. The CDR3 nucleotides read TGCGCCAGCAGCTTGGGCTCGGGGGTGTCGGATGGCTACACCTTC.